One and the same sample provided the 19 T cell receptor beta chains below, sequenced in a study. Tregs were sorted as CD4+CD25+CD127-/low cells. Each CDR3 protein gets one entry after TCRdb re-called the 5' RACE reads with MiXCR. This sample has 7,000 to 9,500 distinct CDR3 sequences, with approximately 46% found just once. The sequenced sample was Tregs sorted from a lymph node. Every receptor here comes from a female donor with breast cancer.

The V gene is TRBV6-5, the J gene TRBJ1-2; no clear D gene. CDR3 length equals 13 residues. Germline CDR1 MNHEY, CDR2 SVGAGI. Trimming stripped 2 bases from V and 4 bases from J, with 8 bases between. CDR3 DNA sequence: TGTGCCAGCAGTTACCCAGACTCCTATGGCTACACCTTC. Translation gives CASSYPDSYGYTF.

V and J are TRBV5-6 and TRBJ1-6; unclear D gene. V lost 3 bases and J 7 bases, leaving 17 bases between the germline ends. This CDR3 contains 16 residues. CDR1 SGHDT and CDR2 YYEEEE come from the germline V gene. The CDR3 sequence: CASSSSRPGYNSPLHF. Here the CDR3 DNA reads TGTGCCAGCAGCTCCTCCCGGCCGGGATACAATTCACCCCTCCACTTT.

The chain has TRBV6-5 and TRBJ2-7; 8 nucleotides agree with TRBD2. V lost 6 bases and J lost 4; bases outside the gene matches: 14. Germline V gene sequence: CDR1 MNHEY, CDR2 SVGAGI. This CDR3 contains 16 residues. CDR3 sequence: CASSKRPREGLYEQYF. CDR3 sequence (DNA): TGTGCCAGCAGCAAGCGCCCACGGGAGGGTTTATACGAGCAGTACTTC.

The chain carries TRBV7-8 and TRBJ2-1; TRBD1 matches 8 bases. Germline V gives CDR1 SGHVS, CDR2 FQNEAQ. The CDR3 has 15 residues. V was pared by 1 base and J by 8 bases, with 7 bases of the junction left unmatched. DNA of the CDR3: TGTGCCAGCAGCTTAGGGACAGGGCTTTTCGATGAGCAGTTCTTC. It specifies CASSLGTGLFDEQFF.

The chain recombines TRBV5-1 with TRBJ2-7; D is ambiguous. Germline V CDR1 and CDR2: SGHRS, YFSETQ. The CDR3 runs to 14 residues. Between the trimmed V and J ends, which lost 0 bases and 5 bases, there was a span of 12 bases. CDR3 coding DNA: TGCGCCAGCAGCTTGGTGGCGTACTCTGACGAGCAGTACTTC. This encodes CASSLVAYSDEQYF.

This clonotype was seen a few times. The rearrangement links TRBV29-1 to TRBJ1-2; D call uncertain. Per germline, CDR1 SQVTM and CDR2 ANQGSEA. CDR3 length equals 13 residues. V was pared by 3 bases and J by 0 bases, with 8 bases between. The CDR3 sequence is CSVEPTANYGYTF. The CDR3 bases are TGCAGCGTTGAGCCCACAGCTAACTATGGCTACACCTTC.

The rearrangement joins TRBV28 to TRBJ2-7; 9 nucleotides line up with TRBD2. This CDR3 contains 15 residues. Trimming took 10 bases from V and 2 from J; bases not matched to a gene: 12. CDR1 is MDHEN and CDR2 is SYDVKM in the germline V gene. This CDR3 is CATQLSGSFPYEQYF. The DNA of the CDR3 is TGTGCCACCCAACTTAGCGGGAGTTTTCCCTACGAGCAGTACTTC.

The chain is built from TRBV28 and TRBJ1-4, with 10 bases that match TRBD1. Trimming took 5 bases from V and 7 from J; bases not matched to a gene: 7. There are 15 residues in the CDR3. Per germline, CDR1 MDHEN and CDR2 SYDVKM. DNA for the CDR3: TGTGCCAGCAGTATATATCGGGACAGGGGTGAAAAACTGTTTTTT. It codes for CASSIYRDRGEKLFF.

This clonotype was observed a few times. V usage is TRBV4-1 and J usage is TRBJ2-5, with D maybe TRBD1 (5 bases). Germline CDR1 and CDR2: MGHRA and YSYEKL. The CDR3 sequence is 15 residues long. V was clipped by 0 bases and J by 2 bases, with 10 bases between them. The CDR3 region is CASSQDPAGQETQYF. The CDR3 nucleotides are TGCGCCAGCAGCCAAGATCCGGCAGGGCAAGAGACCCAGTACTTC.

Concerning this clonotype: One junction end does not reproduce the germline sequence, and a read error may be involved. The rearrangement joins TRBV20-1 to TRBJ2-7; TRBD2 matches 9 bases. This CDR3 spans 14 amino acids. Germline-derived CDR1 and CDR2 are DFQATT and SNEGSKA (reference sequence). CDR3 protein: CSAKPGLASDEQYF. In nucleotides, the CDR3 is TGCAGTGCTAAACCGGGACTAGCCTCCGACGAGCAGTACTTC.

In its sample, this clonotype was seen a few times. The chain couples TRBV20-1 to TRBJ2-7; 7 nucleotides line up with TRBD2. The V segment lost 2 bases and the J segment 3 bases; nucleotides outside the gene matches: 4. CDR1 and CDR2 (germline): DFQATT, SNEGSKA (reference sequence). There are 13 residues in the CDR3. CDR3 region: CSARLRTSYEQYF. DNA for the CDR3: TGCAGTGCTAGACTCCGGACTAGCTACGAGCAGTACTTC.

Here the CDR3 reads CASSVTPGTGVGYEQYF. For the CDR3, the DNA is TGTGCCAGCAGTGTCACCCCCGGGACAGGTGTAGGCTACGAGCAGTACTTC. V is TRBV6-1 and J is TRBJ2-7, with TRBD1 matching over 8 bases. Unmatched junction bases numbered 14, after V lost 4 bases and J lost 3 bases. The CDR3 sequence is 17 residues long. Germline CDR1 MNHNS, CDR2 SASEGT.

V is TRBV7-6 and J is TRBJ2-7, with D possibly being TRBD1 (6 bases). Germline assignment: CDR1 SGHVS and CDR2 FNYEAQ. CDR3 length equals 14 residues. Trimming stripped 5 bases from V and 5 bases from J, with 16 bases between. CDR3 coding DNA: TGTGCCAGCAGCAGTGACAGGAACAACCACGAGCAGTACTTC. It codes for CASSSDRNNHEQYF.

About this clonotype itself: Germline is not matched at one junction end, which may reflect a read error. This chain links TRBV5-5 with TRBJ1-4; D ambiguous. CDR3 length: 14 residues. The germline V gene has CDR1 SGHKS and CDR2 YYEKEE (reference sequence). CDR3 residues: CPSSPQDEVEKLFF. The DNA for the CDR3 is TGTCCCAGCAGTCCCCAGGACGAGGTAGAAAAACTGTTTTTT.

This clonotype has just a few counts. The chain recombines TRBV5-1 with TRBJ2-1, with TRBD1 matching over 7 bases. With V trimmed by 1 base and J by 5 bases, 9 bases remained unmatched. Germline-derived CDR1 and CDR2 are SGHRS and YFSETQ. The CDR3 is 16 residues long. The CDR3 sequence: CASSLLDRVFDNEQFF. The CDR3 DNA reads TGCGCCAGCAGCTTGCTTGACAGGGTATTTGACAATGAGCAGTTCTTC.

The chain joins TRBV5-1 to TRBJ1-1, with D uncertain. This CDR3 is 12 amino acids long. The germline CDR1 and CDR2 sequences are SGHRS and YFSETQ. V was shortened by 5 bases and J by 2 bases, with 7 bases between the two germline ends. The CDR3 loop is CASRPGNTEAFF. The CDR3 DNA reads TGCGCCAGCAGACCAGGAAACACTGAAGCTTTCTTT.

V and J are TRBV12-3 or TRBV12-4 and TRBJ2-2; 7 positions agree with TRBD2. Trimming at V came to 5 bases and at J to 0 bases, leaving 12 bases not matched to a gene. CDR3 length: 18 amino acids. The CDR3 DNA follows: TGTGCCAGCAGTCCCTACACTCTAGCGGATACGAACACCGGGGAGCTGTTTTTT. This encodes CASSPYTLADTNTGELFF.

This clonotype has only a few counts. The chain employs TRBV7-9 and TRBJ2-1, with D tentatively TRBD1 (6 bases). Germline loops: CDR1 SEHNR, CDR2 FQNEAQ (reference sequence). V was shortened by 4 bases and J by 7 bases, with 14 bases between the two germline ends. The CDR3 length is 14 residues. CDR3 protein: CASSSTNRVNEQFF. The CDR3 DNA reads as TGTGCCAGCAGCTCGACGAACAGGGTGAATGAGCAGTTCTTC.

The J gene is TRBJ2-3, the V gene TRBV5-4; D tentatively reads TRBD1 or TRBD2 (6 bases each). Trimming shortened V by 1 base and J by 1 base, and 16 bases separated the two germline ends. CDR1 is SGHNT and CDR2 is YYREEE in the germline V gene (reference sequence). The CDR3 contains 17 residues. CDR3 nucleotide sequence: TGTGCCAGCAGCTTGCTGGGGGCGGCGGGGCGCACAGATACGCAGTATTTT. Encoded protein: CASSLLGAAGRTDTQYF.